This entry features one T cell receptor beta chain sequence. The antigen remains undetermined. It was for five or six patients that CD4+ cells were sorted into CD25+CD127- cells. Lesional scalp tissue (obtained by punch biopsy) and peripheral blood were collected from alopecia areata patients. Separation by sorting yielded CD4+ and CD8+ T cells from PBMCs. The length of the CDR3 is 14 residues. The germline gives CDR1 GTSNPN, CDR2 SVGIG (reference sequence). V was trimmed by 0 bases and J by 1 base, leaving 9 bases between them. TCR sequencing used cDNA made by reverse transcription of extracted RNA. Clones were sequenced by immunoSEQ multiplex PCR, and TCRdb holds only the in-frame ones, with some missing. The table shows more than 7,000 clones, with less than 85% occurring only once. The record originates from a study of CD8+ T cells in alopecia areata. Study results and caveats: In lesional scalp, particularly from alopecia totalis/universalis, clonality was higher than in normal scalp.

The chain uses TRBV30 and TRBJ2-5; D is unresolved. Sample: CD4+ Tregs sorted from blood. The sequence was collected from a human donor with alopecia areata. This CDR3 reads CAWSVGNSQETQYF. The DNA of the CDR3 is TGTGCCTGGAGTGTAGGGAACAGCCAAGAGACCCAGTACTTC.